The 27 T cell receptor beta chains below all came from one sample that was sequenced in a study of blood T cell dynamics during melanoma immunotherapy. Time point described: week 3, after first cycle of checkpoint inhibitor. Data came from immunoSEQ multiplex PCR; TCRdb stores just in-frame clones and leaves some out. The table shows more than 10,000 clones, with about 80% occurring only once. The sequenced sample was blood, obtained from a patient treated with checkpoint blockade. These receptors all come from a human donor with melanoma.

The CDR3 sequence: CASTRGQETQYF. The CDR3 nucleotides are TGTGCCAGCACCAGGGGGCAAGAGACCCAGTACTTC. The chain couples TRBV7-9 to TRBJ2-5; 7 bases agree with TRBD1. The CDR3 loop spans 12 amino acids. Per the germline V gene, CDR1 is SEHNR and CDR2 is FQNEAQ (reference sequence). The V segment lost 7 bases and the J segment 2 bases; nucleotides outside the gene matches: 1.

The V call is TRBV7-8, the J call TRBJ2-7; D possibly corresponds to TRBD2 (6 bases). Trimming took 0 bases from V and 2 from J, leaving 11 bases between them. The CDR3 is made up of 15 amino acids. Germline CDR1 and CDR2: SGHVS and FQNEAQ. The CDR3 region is CASSLARGATYEQYV. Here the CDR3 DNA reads TGTGCCAGCAGCTTAGCGCGGGGTGCCACCTACGAGCAGTACGTC.

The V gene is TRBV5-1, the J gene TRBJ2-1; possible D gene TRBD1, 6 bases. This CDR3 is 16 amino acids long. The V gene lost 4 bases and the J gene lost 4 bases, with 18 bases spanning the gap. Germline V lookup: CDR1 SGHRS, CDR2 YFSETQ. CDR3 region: CASSPTGSHRYNEQFF. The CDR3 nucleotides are TGCGCCAGCAGCCCAACAGGGAGCCACCGATACAATGAGCAGTTCTTC.

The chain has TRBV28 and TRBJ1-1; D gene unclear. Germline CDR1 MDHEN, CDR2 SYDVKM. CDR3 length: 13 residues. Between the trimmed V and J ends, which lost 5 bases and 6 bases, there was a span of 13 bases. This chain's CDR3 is CASSPSPGPEAFF. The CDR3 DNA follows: TGTGCCAGCAGTCCCTCCCCCGGCCCTGAAGCTTTCTTT.

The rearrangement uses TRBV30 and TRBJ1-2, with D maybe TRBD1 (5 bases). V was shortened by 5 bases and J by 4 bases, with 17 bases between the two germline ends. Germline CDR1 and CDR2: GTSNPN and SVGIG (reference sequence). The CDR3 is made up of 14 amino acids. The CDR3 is CAWEAGEGCYGYTF. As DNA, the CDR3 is TGTGCCTGGGAGGCGGGGGAAGGATGCTATGGCTACACCTTC.

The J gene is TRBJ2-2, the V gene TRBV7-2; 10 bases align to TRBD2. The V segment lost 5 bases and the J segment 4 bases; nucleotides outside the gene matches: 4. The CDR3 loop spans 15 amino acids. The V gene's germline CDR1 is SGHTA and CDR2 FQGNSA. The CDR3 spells CASSPSGSVTGELFF. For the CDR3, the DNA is TGTGCCAGCAGCCCTAGCGGGAGTGTCACCGGGGAGCTGTTTTTT.

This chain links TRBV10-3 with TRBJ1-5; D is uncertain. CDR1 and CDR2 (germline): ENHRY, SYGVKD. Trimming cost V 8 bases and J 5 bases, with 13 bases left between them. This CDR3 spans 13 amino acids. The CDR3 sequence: CAIARTEDQPQHF. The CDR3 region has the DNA TGTGCCATCGCCCGGACCGAGGATCAGCCCCAGCATTTT.

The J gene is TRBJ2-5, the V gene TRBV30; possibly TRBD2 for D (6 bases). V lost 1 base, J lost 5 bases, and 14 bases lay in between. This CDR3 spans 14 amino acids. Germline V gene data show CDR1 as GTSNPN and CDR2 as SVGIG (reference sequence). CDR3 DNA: TGTGCCTGGAGTGCCGGCGGGAACACCGAGACCCAGTACTTC. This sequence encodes CAWSAGGNTETQYF.

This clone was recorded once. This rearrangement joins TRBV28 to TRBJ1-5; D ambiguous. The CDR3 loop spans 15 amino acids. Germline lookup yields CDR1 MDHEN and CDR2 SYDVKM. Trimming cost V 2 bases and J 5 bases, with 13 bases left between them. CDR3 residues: CASSLINVVDQPQHF. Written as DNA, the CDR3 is TGTGCCAGCAGTTTAATCAACGTAGTGGATCAGCCCCAGCATTTT.

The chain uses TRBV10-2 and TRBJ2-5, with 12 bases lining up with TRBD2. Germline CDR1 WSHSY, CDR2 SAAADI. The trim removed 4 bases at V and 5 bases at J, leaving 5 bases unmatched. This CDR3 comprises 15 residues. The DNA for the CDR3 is TGCGCCAGCAGTGCGCTAGCGGGGGGGTATGAGACCCAGTACTTC. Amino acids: CASSALAGGYETQYF.

CDR3 sequence reads: CASSPRQTTPGYTF. The CDR3 DNA reads as TGTGCCAGCAGTCCCCGACAGACGACCCCTGGATACACCTTC. The V and J genes are TRBV27 and TRBJ1-2; possibly TRBD1 for D (5 bases). V lost 5 bases and J lost 11, with 21 bases in between. The CDR3 is 14 amino acids. Germline loops: CDR1 MNHEY, CDR2 SMNVEV (reference sequence).

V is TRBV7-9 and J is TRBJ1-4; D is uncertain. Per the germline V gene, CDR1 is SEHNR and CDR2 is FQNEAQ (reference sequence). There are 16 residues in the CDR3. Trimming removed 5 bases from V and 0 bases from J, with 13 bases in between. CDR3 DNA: TGTGCCAGCAGCCCCCGCAGAGACCCAACTAATGAAAAACTGTTTTTT. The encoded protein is CASSPRRDPTNEKLFF. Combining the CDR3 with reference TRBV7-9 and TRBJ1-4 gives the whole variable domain DTGVSQNPRHKITKRGQNVTFRCDPISEHNRLYWYRQTLGQGPEFLTYFQNEAQLEKSRLLSDRFSAERPKGSFSTLEIQRTEQGDSAMYLCASSPRRDPTNEKLFFGSGTQLSVL.

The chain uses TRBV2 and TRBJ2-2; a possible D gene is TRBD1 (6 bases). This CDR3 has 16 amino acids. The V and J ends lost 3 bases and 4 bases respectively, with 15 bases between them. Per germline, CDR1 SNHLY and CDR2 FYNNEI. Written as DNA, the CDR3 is TGTGCCAGCAGTGAGACCGAAGGGGGTACCACCGGGGAGCTGTTTTTT. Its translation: CASSETEGGTTGELFF.

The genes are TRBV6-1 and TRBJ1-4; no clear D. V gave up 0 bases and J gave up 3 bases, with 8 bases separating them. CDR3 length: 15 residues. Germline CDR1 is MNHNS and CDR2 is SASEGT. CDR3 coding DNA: TGTGCCAGCAGTGAAGCGTCGAGTCCTAATGAAAAACTGTTTTTT. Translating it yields CASSEASSPNEKLFF.

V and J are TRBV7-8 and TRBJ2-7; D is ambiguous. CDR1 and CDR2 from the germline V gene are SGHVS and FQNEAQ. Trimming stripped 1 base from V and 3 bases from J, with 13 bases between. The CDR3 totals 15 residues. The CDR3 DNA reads TGTGCCAGCAGCTTAGTCCCCGAGACCCGCTACGAGCAGTACGTC. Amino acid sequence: CASSLVPETRYEQYV.

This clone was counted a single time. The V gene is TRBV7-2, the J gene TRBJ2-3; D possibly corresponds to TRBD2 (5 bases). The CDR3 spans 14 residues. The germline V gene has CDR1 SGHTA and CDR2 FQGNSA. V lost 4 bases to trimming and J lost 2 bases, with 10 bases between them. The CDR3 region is CASSSGLTTDTQYF. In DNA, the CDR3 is TGTGCCAGCAGCTCCGGACTCACCACAGATACGCAGTATTTT.

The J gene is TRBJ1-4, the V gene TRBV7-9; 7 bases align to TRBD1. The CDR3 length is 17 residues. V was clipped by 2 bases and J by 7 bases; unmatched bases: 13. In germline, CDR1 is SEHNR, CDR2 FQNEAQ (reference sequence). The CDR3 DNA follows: TGTGCCAGCAGCTTAAACAGGGGAGGGGGGCCGACTGAAAAACTGTTTTTT. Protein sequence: CASSLNRGGGPTEKLFF.

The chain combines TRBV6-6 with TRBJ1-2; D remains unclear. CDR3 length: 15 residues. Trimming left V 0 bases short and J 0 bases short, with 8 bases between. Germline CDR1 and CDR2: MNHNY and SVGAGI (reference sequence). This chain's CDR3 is CASSYSQATNYGYTF. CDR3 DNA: TGTGCCAGCAGTTACTCTCAAGCTACTAACTATGGCTACACCTTC.

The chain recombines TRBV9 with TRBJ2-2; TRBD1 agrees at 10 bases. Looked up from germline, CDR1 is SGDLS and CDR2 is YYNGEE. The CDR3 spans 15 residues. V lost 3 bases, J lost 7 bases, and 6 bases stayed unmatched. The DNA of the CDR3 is TGTGCCAGCAGCGCCCGGGACAGGGGAAACGGGGAGCTGTTTTTT. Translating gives CASSARDRGNGELFF.

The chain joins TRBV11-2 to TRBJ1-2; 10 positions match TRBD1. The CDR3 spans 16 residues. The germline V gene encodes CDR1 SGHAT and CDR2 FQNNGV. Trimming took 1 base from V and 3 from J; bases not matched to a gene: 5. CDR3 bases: TGTGCCAGCAGCTTAGCCCCCGGGACAGGGGACTATGGCTACACCTTC. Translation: CASSLAPGTGDYGYTF.

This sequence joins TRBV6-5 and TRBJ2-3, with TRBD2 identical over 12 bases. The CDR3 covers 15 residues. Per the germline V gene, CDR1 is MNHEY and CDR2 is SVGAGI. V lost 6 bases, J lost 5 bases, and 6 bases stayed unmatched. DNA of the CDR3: TGTGCCAGCAGACCCCCGGGACTAGCGGGAGATACGCAGTATTTT. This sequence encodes CASRPPGLAGDTQYF.

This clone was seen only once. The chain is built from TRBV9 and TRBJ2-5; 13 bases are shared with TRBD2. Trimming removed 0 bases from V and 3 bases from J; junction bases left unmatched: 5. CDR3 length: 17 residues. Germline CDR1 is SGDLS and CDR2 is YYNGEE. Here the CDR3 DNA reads TGTGCCAGCAGCGTAGGACTAGCGGGAGGAATAAAAGAGACCCAGTACTTC. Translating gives CASSVGLAGGIKETQYF.

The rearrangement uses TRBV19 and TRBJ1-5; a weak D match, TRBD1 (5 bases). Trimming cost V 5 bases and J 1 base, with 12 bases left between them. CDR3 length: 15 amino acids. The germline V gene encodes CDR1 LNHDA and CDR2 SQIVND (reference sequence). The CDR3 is CASSLGVTSNQPQHF. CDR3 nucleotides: TGTGCCAGTAGTTTAGGGGTGACGAGCAATCAGCCCCAGCATTTT. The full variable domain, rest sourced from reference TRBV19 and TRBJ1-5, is DGGITQSPKYLFRKEGQNVTLSCEQNLNHDAMYWYRQDPGQGLRLIYYSQIVNDFQKGDIAEGYSVSREKKESFPLTVTSAQKNPTAFYLCASSLGVTSNQPQHFGDGTRLSIL.

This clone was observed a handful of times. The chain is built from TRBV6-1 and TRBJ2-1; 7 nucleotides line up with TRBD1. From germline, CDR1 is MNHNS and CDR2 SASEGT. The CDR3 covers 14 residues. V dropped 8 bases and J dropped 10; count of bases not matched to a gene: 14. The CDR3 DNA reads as TGTGCCAGCTCAGCCGGGACAGCCACTGTAGAGCAGTTCTTC. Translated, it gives CASSAGTATVEQFF.

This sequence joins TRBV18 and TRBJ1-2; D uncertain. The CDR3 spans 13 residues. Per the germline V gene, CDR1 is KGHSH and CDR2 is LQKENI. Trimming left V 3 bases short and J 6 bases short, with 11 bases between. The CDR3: CASSPTSTDGYTF. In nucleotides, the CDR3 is TGTGCCAGCTCACCCACGAGTACGGATGGCTACACCTTC.

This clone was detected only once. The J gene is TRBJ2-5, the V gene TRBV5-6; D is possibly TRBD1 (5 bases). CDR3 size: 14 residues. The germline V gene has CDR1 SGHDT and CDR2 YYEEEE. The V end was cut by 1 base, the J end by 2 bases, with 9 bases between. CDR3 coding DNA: TGTGCCAGCAGCTTGAGGACACCTCAAGAGACCCAGTACTTC. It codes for CASSLRTPQETQYF.

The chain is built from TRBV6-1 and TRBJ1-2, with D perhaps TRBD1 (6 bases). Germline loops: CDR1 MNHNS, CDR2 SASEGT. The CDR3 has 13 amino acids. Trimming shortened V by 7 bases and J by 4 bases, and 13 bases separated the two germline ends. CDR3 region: CASNTGSGYGYTF. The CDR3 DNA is TGTGCCAGCAACACAGGGTCGGGCTATGGCTACACCTTC.